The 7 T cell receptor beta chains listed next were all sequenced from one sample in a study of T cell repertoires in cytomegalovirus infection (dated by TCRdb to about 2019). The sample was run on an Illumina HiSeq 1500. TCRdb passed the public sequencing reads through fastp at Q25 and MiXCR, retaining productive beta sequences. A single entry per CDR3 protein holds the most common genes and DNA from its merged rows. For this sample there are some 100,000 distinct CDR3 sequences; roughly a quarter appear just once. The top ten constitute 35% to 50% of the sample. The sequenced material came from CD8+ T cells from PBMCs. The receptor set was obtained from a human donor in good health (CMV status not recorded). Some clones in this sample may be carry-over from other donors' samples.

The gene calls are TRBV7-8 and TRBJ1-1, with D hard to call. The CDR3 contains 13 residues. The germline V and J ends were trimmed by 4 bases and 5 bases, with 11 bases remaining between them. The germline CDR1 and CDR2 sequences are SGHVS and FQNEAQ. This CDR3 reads CASSSGVQTEAFF. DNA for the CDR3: TGTGCCAGCAGCTCCGGGGTACAAACTGAAGCTTTCTTT.

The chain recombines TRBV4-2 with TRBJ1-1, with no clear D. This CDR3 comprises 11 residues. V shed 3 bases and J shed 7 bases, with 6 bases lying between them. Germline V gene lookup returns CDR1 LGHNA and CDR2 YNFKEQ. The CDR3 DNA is TGTGCCAGCAGCCAGAAGAGTGAAGCTTTCTTT. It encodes CASSQKSEAFF.

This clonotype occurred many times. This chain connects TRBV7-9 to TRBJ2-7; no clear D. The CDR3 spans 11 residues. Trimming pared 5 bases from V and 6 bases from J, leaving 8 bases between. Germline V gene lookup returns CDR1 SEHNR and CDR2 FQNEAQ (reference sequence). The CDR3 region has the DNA TGTGCCAGCAGCCCAAACACCGAGCAGTACTTC. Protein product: CASSPNTEQYF. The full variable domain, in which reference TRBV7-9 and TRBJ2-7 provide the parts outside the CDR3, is DTGVSQNPRHKITKRGQNVTFRCDPISEHNRLYWYRQTLGQGPEFLTYFQNEAQLEKSRLLSDRFSAERPKGSFSTLEIQRTEQGDSAMYLCASSPNTEQYFGPGTRLTVT.

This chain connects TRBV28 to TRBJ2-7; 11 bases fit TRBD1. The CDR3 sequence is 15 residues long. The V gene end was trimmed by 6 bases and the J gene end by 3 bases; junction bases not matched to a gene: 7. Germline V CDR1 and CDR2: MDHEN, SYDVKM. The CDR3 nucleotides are TGTGCCAGCAGCCTAGGACAGGGGGCTGGCTACGAGCAGTACTTC. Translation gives CASSLGQGAGYEQYF.

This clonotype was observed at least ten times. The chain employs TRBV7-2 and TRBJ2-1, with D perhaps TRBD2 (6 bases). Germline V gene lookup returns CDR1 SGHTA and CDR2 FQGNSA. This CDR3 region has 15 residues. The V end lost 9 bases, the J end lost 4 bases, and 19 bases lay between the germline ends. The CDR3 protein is CASTLGGGHYNEQFF. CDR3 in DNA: TGTGCCAGTACCTTGGGGGGAGGACATTACAATGAGCAGTTCTTC.

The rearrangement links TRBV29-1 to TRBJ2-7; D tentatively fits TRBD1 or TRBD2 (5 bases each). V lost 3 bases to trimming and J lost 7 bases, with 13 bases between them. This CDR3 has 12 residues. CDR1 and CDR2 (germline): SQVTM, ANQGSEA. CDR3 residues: CSVEEDTGEQYF. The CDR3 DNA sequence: TGCAGCGTTGAGGAGGACACCGGGGAGCAGTACTTC.

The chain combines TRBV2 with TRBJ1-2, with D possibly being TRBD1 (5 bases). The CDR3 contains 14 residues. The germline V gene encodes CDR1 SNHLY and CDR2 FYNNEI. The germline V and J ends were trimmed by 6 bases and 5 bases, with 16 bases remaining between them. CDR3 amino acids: CASSTPRGEYGYTF. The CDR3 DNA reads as TGTGCCAGCAGCACTCCGCGGGGGGAATATGGCTACACCTTC.